These 25 T cell receptor beta chains were sequenced from one sample in a study of blood T cell repertoires in COVID-19. TCRdb keeps only in-frame clones here, not all; method: immunoSEQ multiplex PCR. The data show under 150,000 clones, 75% to 90% seen once. The sequencing sample was made of peripheral blood. These receptor sequences come from a woman aged 60-75 years with COVID-19, enrolled during active disease.

The rearrangement uses TRBV7-6 and TRBJ2-2; 7 bases fit TRBD2. The trim removed 4 bases at V and 6 bases at J, leaving 14 bases unmatched. This CDR3 region has 17 residues. Germline V gene lookup returns CDR1 SGHVS and CDR2 FNYEAQ. CDR3 DNA: TGTGCCAGCAGCTCCGGGGACTATAGGATCGGGCCCGGGGAGCTGTTTTTT. Protein product: CASSSGDYRIGPGELFF. The full variable domain, completed using reference TRBV7-6 and TRBJ2-2, is GAGVSQSPRYKVTKRGQDVALRCDPISGHVSLYWYRQALGQGPEFLTYFNYEAQQDKSGLPNDRFSAERPEGSISTLTIQRTEQRDSAMYRCASSSGDYRIGPGELFFGEGSRLTVL.

This clone occurred a few times. Given a much more abundant clone one base away, this may be a read error. This sample includes further DNA sequences coding for the same CDR3. The V and J genes are TRBV12-5 and TRBJ2-5; 7 nucleotides align to TRBD2. The CDR3 sequence is 17 residues long. CDR1 is LGHNT, CDR2 FRNRAP, per germline. The CDR3 DNA reads as TGTGCTAGGGGTTGGGGGGGGACCGGAGGGGAACAAGAGACCCAGTACTTC. Translated: CARGWGGTGGEQETQYF.

V is TRBV14 and J is TRBJ1-1, with D unclear. Trimming removed 1 base at V and 11 bases at J, with 17 bases between. This CDR3 has 14 residues. CDR1 is SGHDN and CDR2 is FVKESK in the germline V gene. The CDR3 reads CASSQAGEPTRAFF. CDR3 nucleotide sequence: TGTGCCAGCAGCCAAGCCGGGGAGCCCACTCGGGCTTTCTTT. The whole variable domain, remainder taken from reference TRBV14 and TRBJ1-1, is EAGVTQFPSHSVIEKGQTVTLRCDPISGHDNLYWYRRVMGKEIKFLLHFVKESKQDESGMPNNRFLAERTGGTYSTLKVQPAELEDSGVYFCASSQAGEPTRAFFGQGTRLTVV.

This rearrangement joins TRBV9 to TRBJ1-1; 8 bases align to TRBD1. Germline CDR1 reads SGDLS; CDR2 reads YYNGEE. The ends lost 3 bases at V and 1 base at J; junction bases unmatched: 5. This CDR3 is built from 15 residues. This CDR3 is CASSETGTGNTEAFF. The CDR3 DNA sequence: TGTGCCAGCAGCGAGACCGGGACAGGGAACACTGAAGCTTTCTTT.

V is TRBV5-1 and J is TRBJ1-1, with D possibly matching TRBD1 (6 bases). Trimming stripped 2 bases from V and 3 bases from J, with 8 bases between. The germline gives CDR1 SGHRS, CDR2 YFSETQ. The CDR3 spans 13 residues. The CDR3 here is CASSLAGDTEAFF. CDR3 nucleotide sequence: TGCGCCAGCAGCTTAGCAGGGGACACTGAAGCTTTCTTT. Supplemented by reference TRBV5-1 and TRBJ1-1, the full variable domain reads KAGVTQTPRYLIKTRGQQVTLSCSPISGHRSVSWYQQTPGQGLQFLFEYFSETQRNKGNFPGRFSGRQFSNSRSEMNVSTLELGDSALYLCASSLAGDTEAFFGQGTRLTVV.

Turning to this clone: Since a much larger clone is just one base distant, this may be a read error. V usage is TRBV5-4 and J usage is TRBJ1-2, with 7 bases fitting TRBD1. The CDR3 extends over 13 amino acids. The germline gives CDR1 SGHNT, CDR2 YYREEE (reference sequence). V gave up 5 bases and J gave up 2 bases; unmatched junction bases: 3. The CDR3 DNA follows: TGTGCCAGCAGTCCGACAGGGAACTATGGCTACACCTTC. Protein sequence: CASSPTGNYGYTF.

The chain combines TRBV5-4 with TRBJ1-6; D is possibly TRBD1 (5 bases). CDR3 size: 17 residues. Trimming shortened V by 0 bases and J by 9 bases, and 19 bases separated the two germline ends. CDR1 SGHNT and CDR2 YYREEE come from the germline V gene (reference sequence). The CDR3 spells CASSLGVNGAVASPLHF. CDR3 bases: TGTGCCAGCAGCTTGGGGGTGAATGGGGCCGTAGCTTCACCCCTCCACTTT.

The rearrangement joins TRBV14 to TRBJ1-2, with TRBD1 matching 8 bases. The V gene end was trimmed by 4 bases and the J gene end by 6 bases; junction bases not matched to a gene: 4. CDR1 is SGHDN, CDR2 FVKESK, per germline. The CDR3 contains 13 residues. CDR3 region: CASSLRQGHGYTF. As DNA, the CDR3 is TGTGCCAGCAGCCTGCGACAGGGGCATGGCTACACCTTC. The full variable domain, its missing parts supplied by reference TRBV14 and TRBJ1-2, is EAGVTQFPSHSVIEKGQTVTLRCDPISGHDNLYWYRRVMGKEIKFLLHFVKESKQDESGMPNNRFLAERTGGTYSTLKVQPAELEDSGVYFCASSLRQGHGYTFGSGTRLTVV.

The chain combines TRBV15 with TRBJ1-3, with 8 bases that match TRBD1. From germline, CDR1 is LNHNV and CDR2 YYDKDF (reference sequence). The CDR3 covers 16 residues. The junction had 4 bases not matched to a gene; V was cut back by 0 bases and J by 3 bases. The CDR3 DNA is TGTGCCACCAGCAGAGAGACAGGGGCAGGTGGAAACACCATATATTTT. Residues: CATSRETGAGGNTIYF. The full variable domain, with the rest looked up from reference TRBV15 and TRBJ1-3, is DAMVIQNPRYQVTQFGKPVTLSCSQTLNHNVMYWYQQKSSQAPKLLFHYYDKDFNNEADTPDNFQSRRPNTSFCFLDIRSPGLGDTAMYLCATSRETGAGGNTIYFGEGSWLTVV.

This chain connects TRBV6-5 to TRBJ1-6; 7 bases align to TRBD1. The CDR3 sequence is 16 residues long. CDR1 and CDR2 from the germline V gene are MNHEY and SVGAGI. Germline trimming cut 4 bases from V and 3 bases from J; bases unmatched to any gene: 6. CDR3 bases: TGTGCCAGCAGTTTAGGGGGCCAGGGCTATAATTCACCCCTCCACTTT. It yields the protein CASSLGGQGYNSPLHF.

This clone was seen a handful of times. J is TRBJ2-1 and V is TRBV5-1; the D is unclear. The germline V gene encodes CDR1 SGHRS and CDR2 YFSETQ. Trimming shortened V by 0 bases and J by 8 bases, and 15 bases separated the two germline ends. This CDR3 contains 15 residues. The CDR3: CASSLAPLEADEQFF. The CDR3 DNA sequence: TGCGCCAGCAGCTTGGCCCCGCTCGAGGCTGATGAGCAGTTCTTC.

J is TRBJ2-4 and V is TRBV11-2, with D tentatively TRBD2 (7 bases). The germline gives CDR1 SGHAT, CDR2 FQNNGV. There are 14 residues in the CDR3. Trimming removed 5 bases at V and 8 bases at J, with 16 bases between. The CDR3 DNA is TGTGCCAGCAGCCCTTCGGGGGGCTGGGACATTCAGTACTTC. Encoded protein: CASSPSGGWDIQYF.

V and J are TRBV19 and TRBJ2-5; 8 bases match TRBD2. CDR1 is LNHDA, CDR2 SQIVND, per germline (reference sequence). CDR3 length: 14 residues. The V and J ends lost 4 bases and 2 bases, in that order; junction bases with no gene match: 3. As DNA, the CDR3 is TGTGCCAGTAGTACGGGACTAGGTCAAGAGACCCAGTACTTC. This encodes CASSTGLGQETQYF. Full variable domain (rest looked up from reference TRBV19 and TRBJ2-5): DGGITQSPKYLFRKEGQNVTLSCEQNLNHDAMYWYRQDPGQGLRLIYYSQIVNDFQKGDIAEGYSVSREKKESFPLTVTSAQKNPTAFYLCASSTGLGQETQYFGPGTRLLVL.

The CDR3 region has the DNA TGTGCCAGTAGTACGCTCCGGAATCAGCCCCAGCATTTT. The encoded protein is CASSTLRNQPQHF. The J gene is TRBJ1-5, the V gene TRBV19; D is ambiguous. CDR3 length: 13 amino acids. CDR1 LNHDA and CDR2 SQIVND come from the germline V gene (reference sequence). V was clipped by 4 bases and J by 4 bases, with 8 bases between them.

V and J are TRBV7-2 and TRBJ2-1; tentatively, D is TRBD1 (5 bases). This CDR3 is 16 amino acids long. V was pared by 6 bases and J by 2 bases, with 17 bases between. Germline CDR1 and CDR2: SGHTA and FQGNSA. The CDR3 sequence: CASRRQTLGTYNEQFF. The DNA of the CDR3 is TGTGCCAGCAGACGACAGACCCTAGGGACCTACAATGAGCAGTTCTTC.

V gene TRBV6-1 combines with J gene TRBJ1-4; no clear D gene. The CDR3 has 12 amino acids. Germline V gives CDR1 MNHNS, CDR2 SASEGT. The ends were cut back, 2 bases at V and 13 bases at J, with 11 bases in the middle. This CDR3 reads CASSEWAAGLFF. The CDR3 nucleotides are TGTGCCAGCAGTGAATGGGCAGCCGGACTGTTTTTT.

V usage is TRBV27 and J usage is TRBJ2-1, with 8 bases fitting TRBD2. Trimming at V came to 6 bases and at J to 1 base, leaving 2 bases not matched to a gene. The CDR3 totals 14 residues. Germline V gives CDR1 MNHEY, CDR2 SMNVEV (reference sequence). The CDR3 region is CASSGGASYNEQFF. The CDR3 bases are TGTGCCAGCAGCGGGGGGGCTTCCTACAATGAGCAGTTCTTC.

The chain combines TRBV5-1 with TRBJ1-2, with 9 positions matching TRBD1. Germline V gene data show CDR1 as SGHRS and CDR2 as YFSETQ. Germline trimming cut 4 bases from V and 2 bases from J; bases unmatched to any gene: 12. The CDR3 totals 17 residues. CDR3 sequence: CASSPAGTGKVNYGYTF. The CDR3 coding sequence is TGCGCCAGCAGCCCAGCCGGGACAGGGAAGGTCAACTATGGCTACACCTTC.

The V call is TRBV12-5, the J call TRBJ2-7, with 7 bases fitting TRBD2. The germline CDR1 and CDR2 sequences are LGHNT and FRNRAP. The CDR3 has 17 residues. Unmatched junction bases numbered 11, after V lost 0 bases and J lost 3 bases. In DNA form, the CDR3 reads TGTGCTAGTGGTTTGGTAGTTCAGGCTAGCGGCGGCTACGAGCAGTACTTC. It codes for CASGLVVQASGGYEQYF.

This sequence joins TRBV6-5 and TRBJ2-7; 8 bases are shared with TRBD1. V trimming: 7 bases; J trimming: 5 bases; junction bases outside the gene matches: 4. Germline loops: CDR1 MNHEY, CDR2 SVGAGI. This CDR3 is built from 12 residues. CDR3 DNA: TGTGCCAGCACTCACAGGGGGGACGAGCAGTACTTC. It codes for CASTHRGDEQYF.

V and J are TRBV2 and TRBJ2-1, with TRBD2 identical over 9 bases. Germline V gene data show CDR1 as SNHLY and CDR2 as FYNNEI. Trimming took 1 base from V and 8 from J; bases not matched to a gene: 6. The CDR3 runs to 15 residues. CDR3 loop: CASSEEKIAGDEQFF. DNA of the CDR3: TGTGCCAGCAGTGAAGAGAAGATAGCGGGGGATGAGCAGTTCTTC.

The chain has TRBV12-5 and TRBJ2-7; 12 nucleotides match TRBD2. The CDR3 totals 15 residues. Per germline, CDR1 LGHNT and CDR2 FRNRAP. V gave up 4 bases and J gave up 3 bases; unmatched junction bases: 4. DNA of the CDR3: TGTGCTAGTGGTTCAACACTAGCGGGGGGCTACGAGCAGTACTTC. Translation: CASGSTLAGGYEQYF.

Turning to this clone: At one of its ends the junction is not consistent with the germline gene, which may arise from a read error. The chain combines TRBV28 with TRBJ1-4; TRBD1 is a possible D gene (6 bases). Germline V lookup: CDR1 MDHEN, CDR2 SYDVKM. This CDR3 spans 13 amino acids. The CDR3 spells CASCLGAVQKLFF. The DNA of the CDR3 is TGTGCCAGCTGTTTGGGGGCAGTACAAAAACTGTTTTTT.

V is TRBV2 and J is TRBJ2-2; D might be TRBD1 (6 bases). V lost 0 bases and J 6 bases, leaving 11 bases between the germline ends. Germline V lookup: CDR1 SNHLY, CDR2 FYNNEI. CDR3 length: 15 amino acids. The CDR3 DNA reads as TGTGCCAGCAGTGAAGCTTTGACAGGCTCCGGGGAGCTGTTTTTT. Protein: CASSEALTGSGELFF.

The J gene is TRBJ1-1, the V gene TRBV5-1, with 8 bases identical to TRBD1. This CDR3 is built from 15 residues. V shed 0 bases, J shed 5 bases, and the junction held 6 bases outside the gene matches. Germline CDR1 SGHRS, CDR2 YFSETQ. CDR3 DNA: TGCGCCAGCAGCTTGGTCGGGACAGGAGAAACTGAAGCTTTCTTT. Protein product: CASSLVGTGETEAFF.